These 32 T cell receptor beta chains originate from one sample sequenced in a study of PD-L1 blockade in urothelial cancer. TCRdb keeps only in-frame clones here, not all; method: immunoSEQ multiplex PCR. The profile shows about 43,000 clones, approximately 90% of them singletons. The sequences come from PBMCs, collected around atezolizumab (anti-PD-L1) treatment. These TCRs come from a woman aged 55-70 years with urothelial cancer.

The chain uses TRBV7-8 and TRBJ2-2; possibly TRBD2 for D (5 bases). This CDR3 comprises 15 residues. V lost 3 bases to trimming and J lost 1 base, with 9 bases between them. Looked up from germline, CDR1 is SGHVS and CDR2 is FQNEAQ. The CDR3 spells CASSFRGVNTGELFF. DNA of the CDR3: TGTGCCAGCAGCTTCCGGGGAGTGAACACCGGGGAGCTGTTTTTT.

V and J are TRBV29-1 and TRBJ2-1; 7 bases fit TRBD2. V shed 7 bases, J shed 5 bases, and the junction held 14 bases outside the gene matches. The CDR3 length is 15 residues. Germline V gives CDR1 SQVTM, CDR2 ANQGSEA. In DNA form, the CDR3 reads TGCAGCGGACGAATCGGGGCTAGCGGTGACAATGAGCAGTTCTTC. This translates into CSGRIGASGDNEQFF.

The table lists this clone with a few counts. This chain connects TRBV14 to TRBJ2-2; 7 bases fit TRBD1. This CDR3 region has 17 residues. The V gene end was trimmed by 0 bases and the J gene end by 0 bases; junction bases not matched to a gene: 4. Germline assignment: CDR1 SGHDN and CDR2 FVKESK. Here the CDR3 DNA reads TGTGCCAGCAGCCAAGATCGGGACAGATCGAACACCGGGGAGCTGTTTTTT. It codes for CASSQDRDRSNTGELFF.

The genes are TRBV29-1 and TRBJ2-5; possible D gene TRBD2, 7 bases. Trimming took off 4 bases at V and 7 bases at J, with 16 bases between the two ends. The germline CDR1 and CDR2 sequences are SQVTM and ANQGSEA. CDR3 length: 13 amino acids. The CDR3 protein is CSVARGGSGTQYF. CDR3 in DNA: TGCAGCGTTGCTCGCGGGGGCTCCGGGACCCAGTACTTC.

The V and J genes are TRBV5-1 and TRBJ2-3; a weak D match, TRBD2 (5 bases). CDR1 and CDR2 (germline): SGHRS, YFSETQ. The CDR3 is 12 amino acids. V was pared by 7 bases and J by 1 base, with 7 bases between. The CDR3: CASGRGTDTQYF. The CDR3 region has the DNA TGCGCCAGCGGGCGGGGCACAGATACGCAGTATTTT. Filled out from reference TRBV5-1 and TRBJ2-3, the complete variable domain reads KAGVTQTPRYLIKTRGQQVTLSCSPISGHRSVSWYQQTPGQGLQFLFEYFSETQRNKGNFPGRFSGRQFSNSRSEMNVSTLELGDSALYLCASGRGTDTQYFGPGTRLTVL.

The chain links TRBV18 to TRBJ1-2; 7 bases fit TRBD1. The trim removed 4 bases at V and 7 bases at J, leaving 12 bases unmatched. The CDR3 covers 15 residues. The germline gives CDR1 KGHSH, CDR2 LQKENI. The CDR3 nucleotides read TGTGCCAGCTCACTTCAAGGGGGCGCGTTAGTTGGCTACACCTTC. Its protein is CASSLQGGALVGYTF.

The table lists this clone with a count of one. This chain connects TRBV27 to TRBJ2-7, with 7 bases matching TRBD1. The V segment lost 5 bases and the J segment 4 bases; nucleotides outside the gene matches: 5. The CDR3 length is 13 residues. Looked up from germline, CDR1 is MNHEY and CDR2 is SMNVEV (reference sequence). The CDR3 DNA sequence: TGTGCCAGCAGTCCAGGGGGTGCGTACGAGCAGTACTTC. Translated: CASSPGGAYEQYF.

This chain connects TRBV19 to TRBJ2-7; TRBD2 is a possible D gene (6 bases). CDR1 is LNHDA and CDR2 is SQIVND in the germline V gene (reference sequence). V gave up 0 bases and J gave up 2 bases, with 8 bases separating them. The CDR3 runs 14 residues. The CDR3 region is CASSIDRGTYEQYF. As DNA, the CDR3 is TGTGCCAGTAGTATAGACCGGGGGACCTACGAGCAGTACTTC.

The V gene is TRBV11-3, the J gene TRBJ2-3, with TRBD1 matching over 9 bases. J lost 6 bases, V lost 6 bases, and 10 bases had no gene match. The germline CDR1 and CDR2 sequences are SGHNT and YENEEA. CDR3 size: 15 residues. CDR3: CASRSGTGLSDTQYF. CDR3 nucleotide sequence: TGTGCCAGCAGATCCGGGACAGGGCTATCCGATACGCAGTATTTT.

The chain has TRBV10-1 and TRBJ2-1, with D hard to call. CDR1 is WNHNN and CDR2 is SYGVQD in the germline V gene (reference sequence). V was cut by 3 bases and J by 6 bases, with 12 bases left in between. The CDR3 sequence is 14 residues long. For the CDR3, the DNA is TGCGCCAGCAGTGACCATCGGGTTGGCAATGAGCAGTTCTTC. Encoded protein: CASSDHRVGNEQFF.

J is TRBJ1-1 and V is TRBV18; a possible D gene is TRBD1 (5 bases). This CDR3 contains 14 residues. Per the germline V gene, CDR1 is KGHSH and CDR2 is LQKENI. V dropped 3 bases and J dropped 2 bases, with 10 bases sitting between them. CDR3 bases: TGTGCCAGCTCACCTCAAAGGGGTAACACTGAAGCTTTCTTT. The encoded protein is CASSPQRGNTEAFF.

CDR3 nucleotide sequence: TGTGCCAGCAGGTCAGACAGGGGATCGGGTCAGCCCCAGCATTTT. It encodes CASRSDRGSGQPQHF. This chain connects TRBV6-5 to TRBJ1-5; 8 bases agree with TRBD1. With V trimmed by 6 bases and J by 6 bases, 10 bases remained unmatched. CDR1 MNHEY and CDR2 SVGAGI come from the germline V gene. This CDR3 region has 15 residues.

This clone was detected only a few times. The chain's CDR3 is CASSLSGAGYSNQPQHF. The CDR3 bases are TGTGCCAGCAGCTTGAGTGGGGCAGGGTATAGCAATCAGCCCCAGCATTTT. V gene TRBV5-6 combines with J gene TRBJ1-5, with D possibly TRBD1 on 5 matching bases. Germline loops: CDR1 SGHDT, CDR2 YYEEEE. The CDR3 runs to 17 residues. The V end was cut by 1 base, the J end by 0 bases, with 14 bases between.

The rearrangement uses TRBV29-1 and TRBJ1-5; tentative D call: TRBD1 (5 bases). V was clipped by 7 bases and J by 2 bases, with 9 bases between them. Germline V gives CDR1 SQVTM, CDR2 ANQGSEA. The CDR3 length is 12 residues. This chain's CDR3 is CSGRVGNQPQHF. DNA for the CDR3: TGCAGCGGCAGGGTTGGCAATCAGCCCCAGCATTTT.

The chain has TRBV6-1 and TRBJ2-2; D possibly corresponds to TRBD2 (5 bases). The CDR3 covers 13 residues. Germline CDR1 reads MNHNS; CDR2 reads SASEGT. Trimming shortened V by 8 bases and J by 4 bases, and 11 bases separated the two germline ends. This chain's CDR3 is CASDWRATGELFF. CDR3 DNA sequence: TGTGCCAGCGACTGGCGGGCCACCGGGGAGCTGTTTTTT.

Comments on this clone: One end of the junction varies from germline; a read error may be responsible. The chain uses TRBV28 and TRBJ2-3; D might be TRBD1 (6 bases). CDR3 size: 12 residues. The germline V gene has CDR1 MDHEN and CDR2 SYDVKM. This CDR3 reads CASSSSTGTQYF. In DNA, the CDR3 is TGTGCCAGCAGTTCCTCGACAGGTACGCAGTATTTT.

The rearrangement links TRBV5-4 to TRBJ1-5; 11 bases are shared with TRBD1. The germline V gene encodes CDR1 SGHNT and CDR2 YYREEE (reference sequence). There are 20 residues in the CDR3. With 0 bases clipped from V and 0 bases from J, the junction kept 11 bases outside the gene matches. The CDR3 reads CASSLDRRDRGEYSNQPQHF. As DNA, the CDR3 is TGTGCCAGCAGCTTGGATCGGCGGGACAGGGGGGAATATAGCAATCAGCCCCAGCATTTT.

DNA for the CDR3: TGTGCCAGCAGTGGGCTAGCGTCGCGCACAGATACGCAGTATTTT. It yields the protein CASSGLASRTDTQYF. The chain carries TRBV6-6 and TRBJ2-3, with a possible D match to TRBD2 (6 bases). CDR3 size: 15 residues. V was trimmed by 5 bases and J by 1 base, leaving 13 bases between them. Germline V lookup: CDR1 MNHNY, CDR2 SVGAGI (reference sequence).

V is TRBV4-1 and J is TRBJ2-7; the match to TRBD2 covers 12 bases. V shed 0 bases and J 0 bases; nucleotides not matched to a gene: 15. The length of the CDR3 is 21 residues. CDR1 and CDR2 (germline): MGHRA, YSYEKL. In nucleotides, the CDR3 is TGCGCCAGCAGCCAAGATGTAGGGTCTAGCGGGGGGGCCCTCCGCTCCTACGAGCAGTACTTC. It yields the protein CASSQDVGSSGGALRSYEQYF.

The chain employs TRBV7-2 and TRBJ2-1, with 13 bases identical to TRBD2. This CDR3 is built from 16 residues. The germline gives CDR1 SGHTA, CDR2 FQGNSA. Trimming removed 5 bases from V and 9 bases from J; junction bases left unmatched: 10. CDR3 loop: CASSRGLAGMLGEQFF. The DNA of the CDR3 is TGTGCCAGCAGCCGGGGACTAGCGGGAATGTTAGGTGAGCAGTTCTTC.

The gene calls are TRBV5-5 and TRBJ1-4; D ambiguous. Trimming cost V 6 bases and J 0 bases, with 15 bases left between them. Germline V gives CDR1 SGHKS, CDR2 YYEKEE (reference sequence). This CDR3 is 16 amino acids long. Here the CDR3 DNA reads TGTGCCAGCACCTGGACGGAGGTTACAACTAATGAAAAACTGTTTTTT. It encodes CASTWTEVTTNEKLFF.

This clone was counted a single time. This chain joins TRBV28 and TRBJ2-1; 13 bases match TRBD2. Unmatched junction bases numbered 8, after V lost 6 bases and J lost 6 bases. Germline values: CDR1 MDHEN, CDR2 SYDVKM. The CDR3 is made up of 16 amino acids. The CDR3 sequence: CASRSGTSGTINEQFF. For the CDR3, the DNA is TGTGCCAGCAGGTCAGGGACTAGCGGGACGATCAATGAGCAGTTCTTC. The entire variable domain, with the rest obtained from reference TRBV28 and TRBJ2-1, is as follows: DVKVTQSSRYLVKRTGEKVFLECVQDMDHENMFWYRQDPGLGLRLIYFSYDVKMKEKGDIPEGYSVSREKKERFSLILESASTNQTSMYLCASRSGTSGTINEQFFGPGTRLTVL.

The V gene is TRBV7-2, the J gene TRBJ1-1; D is unclear. The CDR3 consists of 13 residues. V lost 1 base and J lost 1, with 4 bases in between. CDR1 and CDR2 (germline): SGHTA, FQGNSA. CDR3 nucleotides: TGTGCCAGCAGCTTAGACAGGAACACTGAAGCTTTCTTT. It encodes CASSLDRNTEAFF.

The chain uses TRBV27 and TRBJ1-1; 8 nucleotides line up with TRBD1. The CDR3 consists of 14 residues. Unmatched junction bases numbered 2, after V lost 3 bases and J lost 2 bases. Per the germline V gene, CDR1 is MNHEY and CDR2 is SMNVEV (reference sequence). Written as DNA, the CDR3 is TGTGCCAGCAGTTTCAGGGGGCTTAACACTGAAGCTTTCTTT. Its translation: CASSFRGLNTEAFF.

This chain uses TRBV7-8 with TRBJ2-1; 9 bases match TRBD1. J lost 8 bases, V lost 4 bases, and 3 bases had no gene match. This CDR3 comprises 13 residues. The germline CDR1 and CDR2 sequences are SGHVS and FQNEAQ. CDR3 sequence: CASSSTGGYEQFF. The CDR3 nucleotides read TGTGCCAGCAGCTCAACAGGGGGCTATGAGCAGTTCTTC.

The chain uses TRBV27 and TRBJ2-7; D possibly corresponds to TRBD2 (5 bases). CDR1 MNHEY and CDR2 SMNVEV come from the germline V gene (reference sequence). The CDR3 is 13 amino acids. The V end lost 5 bases, the J end lost 0 bases, and 8 bases lay between the germline ends. The DNA for the CDR3 is TGTGCCAGCAGTCACGGGAACTCCTACGAGCAGTACTTC. This sequence encodes CASSHGNSYEQYF.

CDR3 sequence (DNA): TGTGCCATCAGTATCCGAGAGACCCAGTACTTC. Protein sequence: CAISIRETQYF. The J gene is TRBJ2-5, the V gene TRBV10-3, with no clear D. The CDR3 has 11 amino acids. V lost 5 bases and J 4 bases, leaving 5 bases between the germline ends. Germline loops: CDR1 ENHRY, CDR2 SYGVKD.

The chain carries TRBV7-9 and TRBJ2-7, with 7 nucleotides matching TRBD2. From germline, CDR1 is SEHNR and CDR2 FQNEAQ (reference sequence). This CDR3 contains 16 residues. Trimming removed 5 bases from V and 5 bases from J; junction bases left unmatched: 15. The CDR3 loop is CASSHLGPGGSNEQYF. CDR3 in DNA: TGTGCCAGCAGCCACCTTGGTCCGGGGGGATCAAACGAGCAGTACTTC.

This chain joins TRBV9 and TRBJ2-1; D is possibly TRBD2 (5 bases). V was shortened by 6 bases and J by 1 base, with 20 bases between the two germline ends. The CDR3 consists of 17 residues. Germline values: CDR1 SGDLS, CDR2 YYNGEE. The chain's CDR3 is CASTSDWRSKSYNEQFF. CDR3 bases: TGTGCCAGCACCTCGGACTGGCGTTCGAAGTCCTACAATGAGCAGTTCTTC.

V is TRBV9 and J is TRBJ2-4, with D possibly matching TRBD1 (5 bases). From germline, CDR1 is SGDLS and CDR2 YYNGEE. The CDR3 has 14 amino acids. V gave up 0 bases and J gave up 6 bases, with 10 bases separating them. The CDR3 DNA reads as TGTGCCAGCAGCGTAGGACAGATCTCAAACATTCAGTACTTC. This gives the protein CASSVGQISNIQYF.

The rearrangement joins TRBV21-1 to TRBJ2-2; TRBD1 reflects the table's D call only, with no check against the DNA. TRBV21-1 is listed as a pseudogene. The CDR3 extends over 12 amino acids. The DNA of the CDR3 is TGTGCCAGAAGGGGGATAGCCGGGGAGCTGTTTTTT. This codes for CARRGIAGELFF.

This clone is medium-sized. J is TRBJ2-1 and V is TRBV27; D gene ambiguous. The CDR3 extends over 15 amino acids. Trimming shortened V by 2 bases and J by 0 bases, and 8 bases separated the two germline ends. The V gene's germline CDR1 is MNHEY and CDR2 SMNVEV (reference sequence). Here the CDR3 reads CASSLGEFSYNEQFF. The CDR3 DNA is TGTGCCAGCAGTTTAGGAGAGTTCTCCTACAATGAGCAGTTCTTC.